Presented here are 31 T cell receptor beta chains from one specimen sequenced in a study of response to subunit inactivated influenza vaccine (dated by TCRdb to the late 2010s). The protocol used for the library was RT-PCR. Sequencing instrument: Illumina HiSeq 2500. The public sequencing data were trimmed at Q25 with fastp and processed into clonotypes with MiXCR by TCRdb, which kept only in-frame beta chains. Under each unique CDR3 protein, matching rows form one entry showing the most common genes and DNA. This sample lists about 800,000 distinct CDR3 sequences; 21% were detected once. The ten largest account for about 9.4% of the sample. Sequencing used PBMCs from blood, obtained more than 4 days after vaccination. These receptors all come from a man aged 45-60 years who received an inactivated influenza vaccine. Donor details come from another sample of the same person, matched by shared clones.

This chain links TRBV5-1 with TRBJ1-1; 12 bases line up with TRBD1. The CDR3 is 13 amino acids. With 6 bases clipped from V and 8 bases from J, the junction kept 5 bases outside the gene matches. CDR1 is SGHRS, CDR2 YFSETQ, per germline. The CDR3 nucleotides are TGCGCCAGCATTGGGACAGGGGGCTCCGAAGCTTTCTTT. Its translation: CASIGTGGSEAFF.

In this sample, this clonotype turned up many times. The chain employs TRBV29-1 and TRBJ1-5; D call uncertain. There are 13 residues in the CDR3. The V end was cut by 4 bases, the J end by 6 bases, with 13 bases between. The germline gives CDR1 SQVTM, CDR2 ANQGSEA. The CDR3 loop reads CSVAPGVGQPQHF. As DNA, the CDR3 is TGCAGCGTTGCCCCCGGGGTGGGTCAGCCCCAGCATTTT. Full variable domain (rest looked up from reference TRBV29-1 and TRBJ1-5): SAVISQKPSRDICQRGTSLTIQCQVDSQVTMMFWYRQQPGQSLTLIATANQGSEATYESGFVIDKFPISRPNLTFSTLTVSNMSPEDSSIYLCSVAPGVGQPQHFGDGTRLSIL.

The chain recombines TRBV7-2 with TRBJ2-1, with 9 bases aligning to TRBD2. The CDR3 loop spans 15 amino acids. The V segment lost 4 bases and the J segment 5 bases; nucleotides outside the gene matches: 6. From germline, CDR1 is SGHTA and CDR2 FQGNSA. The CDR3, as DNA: TGTGCCAGCAGCTGGATAGCGGGAGATGACAATGAGCAGTTCTTC. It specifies CASSWIAGDDNEQFF.

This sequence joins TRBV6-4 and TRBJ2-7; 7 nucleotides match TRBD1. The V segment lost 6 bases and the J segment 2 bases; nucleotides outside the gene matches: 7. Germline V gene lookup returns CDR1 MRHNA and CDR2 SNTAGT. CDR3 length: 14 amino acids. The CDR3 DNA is TGTGCCAGCAGGAGGGACAGCTCAGCCTACGAGCAGTACTTC. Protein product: CASRRDSSAYEQYF.

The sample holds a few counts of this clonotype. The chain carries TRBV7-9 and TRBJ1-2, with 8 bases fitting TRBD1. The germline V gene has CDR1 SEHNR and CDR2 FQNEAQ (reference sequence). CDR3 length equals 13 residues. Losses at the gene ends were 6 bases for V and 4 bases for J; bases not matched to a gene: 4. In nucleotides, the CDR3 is TGTGCCAGCAGGGACAGGGTGGGCTATGGCTACACCTTC. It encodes CASRDRVGYGYTF. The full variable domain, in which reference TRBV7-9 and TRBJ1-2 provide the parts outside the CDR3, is DTGVSQNPRHKITKRGQNVTFRCDPISEHNRLYWYRQTLGQGPEFLTYFQNEAQLEKSRLLSDRFSAERPKGSFSTLEIQRTEQGDSAMYLCASRDRVGYGYTFGSGTRLTVV.

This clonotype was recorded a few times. CDR3 nucleotide sequence: TGCAGTGCTCTCCCTAGCGGGGGGTACAATGAGCAGTTCTTC. This codes for CSALPSGGYNEQFF. The rearrangement uses TRBV20-1 and TRBJ2-1; TRBD2 matches 11 bases. With V trimmed by 5 bases and J by 4 bases, 4 bases remained unmatched. The CDR3 consists of 14 residues. CDR1 is DFQATT, CDR2 SNEGSKA, per germline (reference sequence).

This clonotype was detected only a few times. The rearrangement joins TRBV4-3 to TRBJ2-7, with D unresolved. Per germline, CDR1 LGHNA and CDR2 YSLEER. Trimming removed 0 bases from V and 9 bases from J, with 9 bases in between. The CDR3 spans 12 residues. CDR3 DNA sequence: TGCGCCAGCAGCCAAGACGGAAAAAGGCAGTACTTC. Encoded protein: CASSQDGKRQYF.

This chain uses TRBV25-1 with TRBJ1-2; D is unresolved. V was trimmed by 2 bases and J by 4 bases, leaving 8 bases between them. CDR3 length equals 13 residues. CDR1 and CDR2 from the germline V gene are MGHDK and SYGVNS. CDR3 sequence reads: CASSETTGYGYTF. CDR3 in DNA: TGTGCCAGCAGTGAAACGACTGGCTATGGCTACACCTTC.

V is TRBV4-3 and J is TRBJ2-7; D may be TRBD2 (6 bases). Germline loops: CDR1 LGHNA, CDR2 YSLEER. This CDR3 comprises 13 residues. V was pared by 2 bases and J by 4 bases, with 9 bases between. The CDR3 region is CASSQPGRYEQYF. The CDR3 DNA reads TGCGCCAGCAGCCAACCAGGGAGGTACGAGCAGTACTTC.

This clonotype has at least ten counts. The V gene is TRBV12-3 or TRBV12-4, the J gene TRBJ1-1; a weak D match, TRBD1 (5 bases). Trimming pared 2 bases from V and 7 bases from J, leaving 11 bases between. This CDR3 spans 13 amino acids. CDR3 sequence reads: CASSLMQGDEAFF. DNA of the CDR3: TGTGCCAGCAGTTTAATGCAGGGAGATGAAGCTTTCTTT.

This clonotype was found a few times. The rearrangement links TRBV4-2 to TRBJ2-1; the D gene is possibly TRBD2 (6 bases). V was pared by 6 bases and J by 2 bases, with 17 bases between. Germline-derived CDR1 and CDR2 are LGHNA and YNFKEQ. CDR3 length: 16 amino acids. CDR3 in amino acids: CASSLSGERAYNEQFF. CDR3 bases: TGTGCCAGCAGTCTCTCCGGCGAGCGGGCCTACAATGAGCAGTTCTTC.

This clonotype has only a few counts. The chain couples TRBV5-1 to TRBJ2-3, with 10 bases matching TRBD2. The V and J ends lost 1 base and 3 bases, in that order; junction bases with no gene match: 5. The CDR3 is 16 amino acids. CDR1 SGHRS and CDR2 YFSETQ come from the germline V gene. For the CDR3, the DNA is TGCGCCAGCAGCTTGCTGGCTAGCGGGAGAACAGATACGCAGTATTTT. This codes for CASSLLASGRTDTQYF.

CDR3 nucleotides: TGTGCCAGCAGCTTAGATCCGGGACTAGCGGGACCGCTCCTCTCCTACAATGAGCAGTTCTTC. It is translated as CASSLDPGLAGPLLSYNEQFF. The chain is built from TRBV11-2 and TRBJ2-1; 13 bases are a match to TRBD2. The CDR3 is 21 amino acids. The V gene end was trimmed by 0 bases and the J gene end by 0 bases; junction bases not matched to a gene: 11. The V gene's germline CDR1 is SGHAT and CDR2 FQNNGV.

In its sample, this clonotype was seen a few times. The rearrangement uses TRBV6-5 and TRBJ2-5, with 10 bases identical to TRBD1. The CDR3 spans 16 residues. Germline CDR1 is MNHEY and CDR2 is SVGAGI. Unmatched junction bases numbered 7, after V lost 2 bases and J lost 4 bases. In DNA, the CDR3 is TGTGCCAGCAGTTACGAATCGACAGGGGGCCGAGAGACCCAGTACTTC. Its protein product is CASSYESTGGRETQYF.

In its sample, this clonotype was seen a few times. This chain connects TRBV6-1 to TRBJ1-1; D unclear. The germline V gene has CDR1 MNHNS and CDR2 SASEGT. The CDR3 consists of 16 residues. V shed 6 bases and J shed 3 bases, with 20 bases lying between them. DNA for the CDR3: TGTGCCAGCAGAAATCGTCCGACCGGGCATCACACTGAAGCTTTCTTT. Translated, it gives CASRNRPTGHHTEAFF.

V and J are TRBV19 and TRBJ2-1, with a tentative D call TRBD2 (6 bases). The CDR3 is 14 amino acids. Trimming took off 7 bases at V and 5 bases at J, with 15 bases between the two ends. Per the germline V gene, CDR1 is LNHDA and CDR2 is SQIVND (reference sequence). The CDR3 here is CASKPLATNNEQFF. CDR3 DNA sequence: TGTGCCAGTAAACCGCTAGCGACAAACAATGAGCAGTTCTTC.

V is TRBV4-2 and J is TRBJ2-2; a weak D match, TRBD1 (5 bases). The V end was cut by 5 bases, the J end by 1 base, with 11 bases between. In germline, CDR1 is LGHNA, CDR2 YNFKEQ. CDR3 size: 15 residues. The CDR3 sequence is CASSFVQGNTGELFF. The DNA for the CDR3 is TGTGCCAGCAGCTTCGTCCAGGGGAACACCGGGGAGCTGTTTTTT.

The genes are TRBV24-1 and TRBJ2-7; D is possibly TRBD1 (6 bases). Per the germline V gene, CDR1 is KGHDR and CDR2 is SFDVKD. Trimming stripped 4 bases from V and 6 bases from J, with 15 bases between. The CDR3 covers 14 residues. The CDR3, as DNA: TGTGCCACCAGTGAACCCGGGACAACCAGCGAGCAGTACTTC. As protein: CATSEPGTTSEQYF.

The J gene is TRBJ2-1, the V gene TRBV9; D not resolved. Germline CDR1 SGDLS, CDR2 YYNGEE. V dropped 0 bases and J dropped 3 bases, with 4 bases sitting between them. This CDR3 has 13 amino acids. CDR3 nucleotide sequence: TGTGCCAGCAGCGTAGGGGACTACAATGAGCAGTTCTTC. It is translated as CASSVGDYNEQFF.

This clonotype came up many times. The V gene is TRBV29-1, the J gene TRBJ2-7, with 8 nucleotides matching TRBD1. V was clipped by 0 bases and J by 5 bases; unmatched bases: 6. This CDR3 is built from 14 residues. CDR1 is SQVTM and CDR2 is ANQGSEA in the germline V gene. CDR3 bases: TGCAGCGTTGAAGACGGGCAGGGGGCTAACGAGCAGTACTTC. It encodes CSVEDGQGANEQYF.

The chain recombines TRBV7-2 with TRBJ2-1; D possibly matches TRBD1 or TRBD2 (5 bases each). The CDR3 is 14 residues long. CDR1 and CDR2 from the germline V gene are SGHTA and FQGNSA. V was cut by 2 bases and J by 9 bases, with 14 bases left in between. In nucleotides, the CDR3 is TGTGCCAGCAGCTTACTCGGGGCTCAGAGTGAGCAGTTCTTC. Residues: CASSLLGAQSEQFF.

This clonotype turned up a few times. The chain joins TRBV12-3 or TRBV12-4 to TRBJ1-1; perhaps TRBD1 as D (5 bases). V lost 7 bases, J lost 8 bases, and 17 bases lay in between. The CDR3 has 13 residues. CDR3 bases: TGTGCCAGCACCGAAGCGGGGGACCCCGAAGCTTTCTTT. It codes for CASTEAGDPEAFF.

The CDR3: CASSPTQGREQYF. The CDR3 DNA follows: TGTGCCAGCTCACCGACCCAGGGTCGCGAGCAGTACTTC. V gene TRBV18 combines with J gene TRBJ2-7; D possibly corresponds to TRBD1 (5 bases). The germline V and J ends were trimmed by 3 bases and 6 bases, with 12 bases remaining between them. The V gene's germline CDR1 is KGHSH and CDR2 LQKENI. The CDR3 loop spans 13 amino acids.

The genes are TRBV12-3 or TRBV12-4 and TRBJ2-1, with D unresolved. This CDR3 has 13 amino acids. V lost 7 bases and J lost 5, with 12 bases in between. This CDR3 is CASTQSRHNEQFF. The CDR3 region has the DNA TGTGCCAGCACCCAGAGCCGCCACAATGAGCAGTTCTTC.

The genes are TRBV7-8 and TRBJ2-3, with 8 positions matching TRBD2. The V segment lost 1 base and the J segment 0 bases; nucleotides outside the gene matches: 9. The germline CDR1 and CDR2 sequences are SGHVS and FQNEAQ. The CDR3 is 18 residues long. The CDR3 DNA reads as TGTGCCAGCAGCTTAGGTATAGCTAGCGGGTCTAGCACAGATACGCAGTATTTT. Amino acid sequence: CASSLGIASGSSTDTQYF. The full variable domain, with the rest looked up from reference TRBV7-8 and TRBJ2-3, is GAGVSQSPRYKVAKRGQDVALRCDPISGHVSLFWYQQALGQGPEFLTYFQNEAQLDKSGLPSDRFFAERPEGSVSTLKIQRTQQEDSAVYLCASSLGIASGSSTDTQYFGPGTRLTVL.

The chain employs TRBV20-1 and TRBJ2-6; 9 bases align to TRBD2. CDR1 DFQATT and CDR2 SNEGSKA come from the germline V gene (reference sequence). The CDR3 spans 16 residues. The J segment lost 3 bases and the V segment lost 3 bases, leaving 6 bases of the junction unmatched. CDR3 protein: CSASVSGRLGANVLTF. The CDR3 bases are TGCAGTGCTAGTGTTAGCGGGAGACTTGGGGCCAACGTCCTGACTTTC.

The CDR3 spells CATSAQTSGRRNEQFF. In nucleotides, the CDR3 is TGTGCCACCAGTGCCCAGACTAGCGGGAGGAGGAATGAGCAGTTCTTC. The chain links TRBV24-1 to TRBJ2-1; 13 bases map to TRBD2. CDR1 is KGHDR, CDR2 SFDVKD, per germline. This CDR3 is built from 16 residues. V gave up 5 bases and J gave up 7 bases; unmatched junction bases: 7.

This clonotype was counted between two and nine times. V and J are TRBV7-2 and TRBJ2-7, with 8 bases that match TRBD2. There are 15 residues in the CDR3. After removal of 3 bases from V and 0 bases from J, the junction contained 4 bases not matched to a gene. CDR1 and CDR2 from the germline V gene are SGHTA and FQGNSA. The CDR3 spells CASSFQAGDSYEQYF. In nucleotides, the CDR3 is TGTGCCAGCAGCTTTCAAGCGGGAGACTCCTACGAGCAGTACTTC. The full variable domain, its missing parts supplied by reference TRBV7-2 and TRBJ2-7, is GAGVSQSPSNKVTEKGKDVELRCDPISGHTALYWYRQSLGQGLEFLIYFQGNSAPDKSGLPSDRFSAERTGGSVSTLTIQRTQQEDSAVYLCASSFQAGDSYEQYFGPGTRLTVT.

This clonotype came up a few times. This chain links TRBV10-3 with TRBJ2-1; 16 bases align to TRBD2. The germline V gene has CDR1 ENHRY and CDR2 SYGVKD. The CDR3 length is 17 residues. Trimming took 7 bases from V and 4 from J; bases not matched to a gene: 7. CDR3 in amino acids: CAIKGTSGRAGYNEQFF. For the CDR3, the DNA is TGTGCCATCAAAGGGACTAGCGGGAGGGCCGGGTACAATGAGCAGTTCTTC.

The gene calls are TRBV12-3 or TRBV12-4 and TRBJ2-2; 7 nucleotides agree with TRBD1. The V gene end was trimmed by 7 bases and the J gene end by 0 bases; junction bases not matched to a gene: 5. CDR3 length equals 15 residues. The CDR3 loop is CASTSGTANTGELFF. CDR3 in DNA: TGTGCCAGCACCTCCGGGACAGCGAACACCGGGGAGCTGTTTTTT.

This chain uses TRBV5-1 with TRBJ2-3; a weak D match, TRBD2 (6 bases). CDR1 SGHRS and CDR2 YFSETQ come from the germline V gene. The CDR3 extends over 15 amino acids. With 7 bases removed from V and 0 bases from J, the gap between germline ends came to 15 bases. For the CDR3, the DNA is TGCGCCAGCGGCATGGGGAGCGGGAGCACAGATACGCAGTATTTT. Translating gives CASGMGSGSTDTQYF.